The next 30 T cell receptor beta chains were all read from a single sample in a study of HIV-infected patients and healthy controls (dated by TCRdb to 2013 to 2014). Library construction relied on 5' RACE. Sequencing used an Illumina MiSeq. In-frame beta chains were kept once TCRdb had trimmed the public reads at Q25 with fastp and called clones with MiXCR. Each entry merges the rows of one CDR3 protein and shows their most common DNA and genes. The sample table contains 60,000 to 75,000 distinct CDR3 sequences; only one count was recorded for about 16% of them. The ten largest account for 4.5% to 7% of the sample. The sample consisted of CD4+ T cells from blood. These receptors came from a human donor in good health.

This clonotype was observed a few times. V is TRBV2 and J is TRBJ2-3, with 10 bases that match TRBD2. The ends lost 7 bases at V and 4 bases at J; junction bases unmatched: 8. Germline-derived CDR1 and CDR2 are SNHLY and FYNNEI. CDR3 length equals 15 residues. The DNA of the CDR3 is TGTGCCAGCACAGTGAGCGGGGGGGGATCAGATACGCAGTATTTT. Amino acid sequence: CASTVSGGGSDTQYF.

The V call is TRBV6-2 or TRBV6-3, the J call TRBJ2-2; either TRBD1 or TRBD2 may supply D (5 bases each). V shed 11 bases and J shed 4 bases, with 17 bases lying between them. The length of the CDR3 is 14 residues. Germline assignment: CDR1 MNHEY and CDR2 SVGEGT. The CDR3 bases are TGTGCCTCAACCCCGGCCGGGACCACCGGGGAGCTGTTTTTT. Residues: CASTPAGTTGELFF.

The sample holds a few counts of this clonotype. The chain couples TRBV3-1 to TRBJ1-1, with TRBD1 as a possible D gene (6 bases). The V gene lost 2 bases and the J gene lost 10 bases, with 17 bases spanning the gap. CDR1 and CDR2 from the germline V gene are LGHDT and YNNKEL (reference sequence). The CDR3 contains 14 residues. In DNA form, the CDR3 reads TGTGCCAGCAGCCAAAAAGCAGTGGAGGGGGGAGCTTTCTTT. Translation gives CASSQKAVEGGAFF. The whole variable domain, filled in from reference TRBV3-1 and TRBJ1-1, reads DTAVSQTPKYLVTQMGNDKSIKCEQNLGHDTMYWYKQDSKKFLKIMFSYNNKELIINETVPNRFSPKSPDKAHLNLHINSLELGDSAVYFCASSQKAVEGGAFFGQGTRLTVV.

This clonotype showed up just a few times. The chain is built from TRBV12-3 or TRBV12-4 and TRBJ1-5; D may be TRBD1 (6 bases). V lost 5 bases, J lost 1 base, and 12 bases lay in between. The CDR3 has 15 amino acids. The chain's CDR3 is CASSQTGFSNQPQHF. CDR3 sequence (DNA): TGTGCCAGCAGTCAGACAGGATTCAGCAATCAGCCCCAGCATTTT.

This clonotype has more than one count but fewer than ten. V gene TRBV14 combines with J gene TRBJ1-1, with a tentative D call TRBD1 (5 bases). The CDR3 has 16 residues. V lost 4 bases and J lost 0, with 15 bases in between. Germline V gene data show CDR1 as SGHDN and CDR2 as FVKESK. This CDR3 is CASSPHIGGLNTEAFF. The CDR3 coding sequence is TGTGCCAGCAGCCCCCACATTGGGGGATTGAACACTGAAGCTTTCTTT.

The chain carries TRBV19 and TRBJ1-5; maybe TRBD1 (6 bases). The CDR3 is made up of 16 amino acids. V was shortened by 6 bases and J by 0 bases, with 15 bases between the two germline ends. Germline lookup yields CDR1 LNHDA and CDR2 SQIVND (reference sequence). DNA for the CDR3: TGTGCCAGTAGCCCAGGGGCCGCTTATAGCAATCAGCCCCAGCATTTT. Translation: CASSPGAAYSNQPQHF.

Ten or more counts support this clonotype. This chain uses TRBV7-3 with TRBJ2-3; D is undetermined. CDR1 is SGHTA and CDR2 is FQGTGA in the germline V gene. Deletions cut 5 bases from V and 0 bases from J, with 15 bases between. The CDR3 length is 16 residues. The CDR3 sequence: CASSPTSGPSTDTQYF. The CDR3 nucleotides read TGTGCCAGCAGCCCGACATCAGGACCTAGCACAGATACGCAGTATTTT. The whole variable domain, remainder taken from reference TRBV7-3 and TRBJ2-3, is GAGVSQTPSNKVTEKGKYVELRCDPISGHTALYWYRQSLGQGPEFLIYFQGTGAADDSGLPNDRFFAVRPEGSVSTLKIQRTERGDSAVYLCASSPTSGPSTDTQYFGPGTRLTVL.

CDR3: CASSLGGGRIAGYTF. The DNA of the CDR3 is TGTGCCAGCAGCTTGGGGGGGGGCAGAATAGCTGGCTACACCTTC. The chain links TRBV5-4 to TRBJ1-2, with TRBD1 as a possible D gene (6 bases). The germline CDR1 and CDR2 sequences are SGHNT and YYREEE (reference sequence). The CDR3 consists of 15 residues. With 0 bases removed from V and 7 bases from J, the gap between germline ends came to 16 bases.

This clonotype was detected a few times. This chain connects TRBV4-3 to TRBJ1-1, with 12 bases matching TRBD1. The CDR3 runs 17 residues. CDR1 is LGHNA and CDR2 is YSLEER in the germline V gene. Germline trimming cut 0 bases from V and 5 bases from J; bases unmatched to any gene: 7. CDR3 protein: CASSQDTGQGADTEAFF. CDR3 nucleotide sequence: TGCGCCAGCAGCCAAGATACGGGACAGGGGGCGGATACTGAAGCTTTCTTT.

This clonotype came up a few times. This chain uses TRBV28 with TRBJ1-1; D is uncertain. The CDR3 is 16 amino acids. The V end was cut by 6 bases, the J end by 0 bases, with 17 bases between. Germline V gene lookup returns CDR1 MDHEN and CDR2 SYDVKM. This chain's CDR3 is CASSLAGVPMNTEAFF. CDR3 DNA sequence: TGTGCCAGCAGCCTAGCGGGCGTTCCTATGAACACTGAAGCTTTCTTT.

The J gene is TRBJ2-2, the V gene TRBV7-7; 7 bases align to TRBD1. Per the germline V gene, CDR1 is SSHAT and CDR2 is FNYEAQ (reference sequence). V shed 5 bases and J 7 bases; nucleotides not matched to a gene: 7. There are 14 residues in the CDR3. The CDR3: CASSTDRAGGELFF. DNA for the CDR3: TGTGCCAGCAGCACAGACAGGGCTGGCGGGGAGCTGTTTTTT.

This clonotype was picked up many times. The V and J genes are TRBV6-1 and TRBJ1-5; D gene uncertain. The CDR3 runs 13 residues. CDR1 MNHNS and CDR2 SASEGT come from the germline V gene. Trimming left V 6 bases short and J 2 bases short, with 8 bases between. CDR3 region: CASSPVGNQPQHF. CDR3 coding DNA: TGTGCCAGCAGCCCAGTTGGCAATCAGCCCCAGCATTTT.

This clonotype was observed many times. V usage is TRBV28 and J usage is TRBJ2-5; D is uncertain. V shed 8 bases and J shed 1 base, with 14 bases lying between them. The V gene's germline CDR1 is MDHEN and CDR2 SYDVKM. This CDR3 has 14 residues. CDR3 residues: CASGYETGQETQYF. The DNA of the CDR3 is TGTGCCAGCGGTTACGAGACGGGCCAAGAGACCCAGTACTTC. The whole variable domain, remainder taken from reference TRBV28 and TRBJ2-5, is DVKVTQSSRYLVKRTGEKVFLECVQDMDHENMFWYRQDPGLGLRLIYFSYDVKMKEKGDIPEGYSVSREKKERFSLILESASTNQTSMYLCASGYETGQETQYFGPGTRLLVL.

The chain is built from TRBV7-8 and TRBJ2-5, with a weak D call TRBD2 (5 bases). The CDR3 sequence is 14 residues long. The germline V and J ends were trimmed by 4 bases and 3 bases, with 12 bases remaining between them. CDR1 is SGHVS, CDR2 FQNEAQ, per germline. This CDR3 is CASSSRIGEETQYF. CDR3 nucleotides: TGTGCCAGCAGCTCGAGGATCGGGGAAGAGACCCAGTACTTC. Full variable domain (remainder filled in from reference TRBV7-8 and TRBJ2-5): GAGVSQSPRYKVAKRGQDVALRCDPISGHVSLFWYQQALGQGPEFLTYFQNEAQLDKSGLPSDRFFAERPEGSVSTLKIQRTQQEDSAVYLCASSSRIGEETQYFGPGTRLLVL.

V gene TRBV7-3 combines with J gene TRBJ2-5, with 9 nucleotides matching TRBD1. The germline V gene encodes CDR1 SGHTA and CDR2 FQGTGA. V was clipped by 2 bases and J by 5 bases; unmatched bases: 6. CDR3 length: 15 amino acids. The CDR3: CASSLGDRDFETQYF. As DNA, the CDR3 is TGTGCCAGCAGCTTAGGGGACAGGGATTTTGAGACCCAGTACTTC.

This chain uses TRBV2 with TRBJ2-1; 8 positions agree with TRBD2. CDR1 SNHLY and CDR2 FYNNEI come from the germline V gene. The CDR3 contains 15 residues. Trimming removed 5 bases from V and 6 bases from J; junction bases left unmatched: 9. The DNA for the CDR3 is TGTGCCAGCAGTAAAACGGGAGGGCCCATCAATGAGCAGTTCTTC. Translated, it gives CASSKTGGPINEQFF.

This sequence joins TRBV20-1 and TRBJ2-3, with no clear D. The CDR3 contains 13 residues. V was trimmed by 2 bases and J by 3 bases, leaving 9 bases between them. Per germline, CDR1 DFQATT and CDR2 SNEGSKA (reference sequence). CDR3 sequence reads: CSARSPRTDTQYF. CDR3 sequence (DNA): TGCAGTGCTAGAAGCCCGAGGACAGATACGCAGTATTTT.

The chain links TRBV12-3 or TRBV12-4 to TRBJ1-1; D is undetermined. Trimming left V 4 bases short and J 1 base short, with 10 bases between. CDR3 size: 14 residues. The chain's CDR3 is CASSWAHKNTEAFF. The CDR3 DNA is TGTGCCAGCAGTTGGGCCCACAAGAACACTGAAGCTTTCTTT.

This clonotype was detected ten times or more. This chain links TRBV14 with TRBJ2-6; D gene ambiguous. Germline CDR1 is SGHDN and CDR2 is FVKESK. This CDR3 contains 17 residues. Trimming took off 3 bases at V and 0 bases at J, with 12 bases between the two ends. For the CDR3, the DNA is TGTGCCAGCAGCCAGAGACCCCGGAGCTCTGGGGCCAACGTCCTGACTTTC. Its translation: CASSQRPRSSGANVLTF.

This clonotype was seen many times. The chain is built from TRBV2 and TRBJ2-2; D assignment may be TRBD1 or TRBD2 (5 bases each). V lost 6 bases and J 6 bases, leaving 14 bases between the germline ends. Per the germline V gene, CDR1 is SNHLY and CDR2 is FYNNEI. The CDR3 runs 14 residues. This chain's CDR3 is CASSRDPMAGELFF. The CDR3 DNA reads TGTGCCAGCAGCCGGGACCCCATGGCCGGGGAGCTGTTTTTT.

The chain has TRBV14 and TRBJ2-7, with D uncertain. Germline CDR1 and CDR2: SGHDN and FVKESK. The CDR3 runs 15 residues. V gave up 0 bases and J gave up 3 bases, with 12 bases separating them. Here the CDR3 reads CASSQDLVGNYEQYF. CDR3 DNA sequence: TGTGCCAGCAGCCAAGATCTGGTAGGGAACTACGAGCAGTACTTC.

This clonotype was detected many times. CDR3 coding DNA: TGTGCCAGCAGTTCCCCTAAGGCCACCGGGGAGCTGTTTTTT. This codes for CASSSPKATGELFF. The chain couples TRBV12-3 or TRBV12-4 to TRBJ2-2; D is undetermined. V lost 4 bases to trimming and J lost 4 bases, with 10 bases between them. This CDR3 comprises 14 residues.

The table lists this clonotype with many counts. The chain carries TRBV5-1 and TRBJ1-4, with D perhaps TRBD1 (5 bases). Germline V gives CDR1 SGHRS, CDR2 YFSETQ. The CDR3 loop spans 15 amino acids. V was clipped by 0 bases and J by 2 bases, with 8 bases between them. The CDR3 DNA sequence: TGCGCCAGCAGCTTGGTACCAGGGACTAATGAAAAACTGTTTTTT. It codes for CASSLVPGTNEKLFF.

The chain uses TRBV4-2 and TRBJ2-5, with a possible D match to TRBD2 (5 bases). This CDR3 has 14 residues. Per the germline V gene, CDR1 is LGHNA and CDR2 is YNFKEQ. V lost 5 bases, J lost 3 bases, and 13 bases lay in between. The CDR3 region is CASSDTGIEETQYF. The CDR3 DNA is TGTGCCAGCAGCGACACCGGGATCGAAGAGACCCAGTACTTC.

This clonotype was counted between two and nine times. The genes are TRBV14 and TRBJ2-1, with TRBD2 matching over 7 bases. The CDR3 sequence is 15 residues long. The germline V gene encodes CDR1 SGHDN and CDR2 FVKESK. V lost 0 bases, J lost 6 bases, and 5 bases stayed unmatched. The CDR3 spells CASSQELALINEQFF. CDR3 coding DNA: TGTGCCAGCAGCCAAGAACTAGCGCTAATCAATGAGCAGTTCTTC.

This rearrangement joins TRBV18 to TRBJ1-4, with a tentative D call TRBD1 (5 bases). Trimming stripped 3 bases from V and 5 bases from J, with 19 bases between. CDR1 is KGHSH, CDR2 LQKENI, per germline. The CDR3 length is 17 residues. The CDR3 DNA reads as TGTGCCAGCTCACCGCAGAAGATACCGACAGTCAATGAAAAACTGTTTTTT. Translating gives CASSPQKIPTVNEKLFF.

This clonotype was recorded a few times. The rearrangement links TRBV5-1 to TRBJ2-3; weak D call: TRBD1 (6 bases). V was pared by 0 bases and J by 1 base, with 12 bases between. This CDR3 has 16 amino acids. CDR1 is SGHRS, CDR2 YFSETQ, per germline. This chain's CDR3 is CASSLGTALGTDTQYF. CDR3 sequence (DNA): TGCGCCAGCAGCTTGGGGACAGCGTTAGGCACAGATACGCAGTATTTT.

This chain joins TRBV14 and TRBJ2-5, with a tentative D call TRBD2 (5 bases). The CDR3 is made up of 15 amino acids. V was pared by 0 bases and J by 6 bases, with 14 bases between. Germline CDR1 and CDR2: SGHDN and FVKESK. The CDR3 nucleotides are TGTGCCAGCAGCCAAGAGTTTCCCAGGAGGCAGACCCAGTACTTC. As protein: CASSQEFPRRQTQYF.

This sequence joins TRBV7-2 and TRBJ2-3; 8 nucleotides match TRBD2. Germline CDR1 reads SGHTA; CDR2 reads FQGNSA. The CDR3 has 20 amino acids. The junction had 19 bases not matched to a gene; V was cut back by 1 base and J by 4 bases. In DNA form, the CDR3 reads TGTGCCAGCAGCTTAGTGGGGGGGGGTTTTAGCGGGAAGGGACCAGATACGCAGTATTTT. Translation: CASSLVGGGFSGKGPDTQYF.

The sample holds a few counts of this clonotype. V and J are TRBV5-1 and TRBJ2-2; 7 bases are a match to TRBD2. The CDR3 is made up of 16 amino acids. Losses at the gene ends were 6 bases for V and 4 bases for J; bases not matched to a gene: 12. Germline loops: CDR1 SGHRS, CDR2 YFSETQ. The CDR3: CASTKGGQRSTGELFF. The CDR3 DNA reads as TGCGCCAGCACCAAGGGAGGGCAGAGGTCCACCGGGGAGCTGTTTTTT.